This T cell receptor (beta chain) was retrieved from a study of response to subunit inactivated influenza vaccine (dated by TCRdb to between 2018 and 2020). Concerning the study at large: Deep quantitative profiling of the T cell receptor repertoire was used in the study to follow responses to a trivalent subunit inactivated influenza vaccine.

Broad study findings and their caveats: The authors proposed that each seasonal influenza vaccination may bring in only a limited number of new T cells.

Germline trimming: 3 bases from V, 3 bases from J; junction bases outside gene matches: 5. Counted from cysteine to phenylalanine, this CDR3 has 15 amino acids. The read is trimmed to its CDR3 DNA, 45 bases read in frame from base 1. As encoded in the germline V gene, CDR1 is KGHSY while CDR2 is FQNENV. Library creation used RT-PCR. Sequenced using an Illumina HiSeq 2500. In-frame beta chains were kept once TCRdb had trimmed the public reads at Q25 with fastp and called clones with MiXCR. Entries are consolidated by CDR3 protein sequence, retaining the most common genes and DNA. Across this sample there are approximately 170,000 distinct CDR3 sequences, with approximately 12% seen only once. The ten largest clones take up about 29% of the sample. In its sample, this clonotype was seen a few times. Its cognate antigen has yet to be identified. Qualities for individual bases were not recorded, and no much larger clone is one base off.

This same sample was also taken into another study, of T cells expressing NK-cell markers. Reported in the second study: TCR beta cDNA libraries were prepared using 5'RACE template switching, which introduced a universal primer site and unique molecular identifiers. Fewer than ten donors provided sorted CD3+CD56+NKG2C+, CD3+CD56+NKG2C- and CD3+CD56-NKG2C+ T-cell subsets, whose TCR beta-chain repertoires were profiled. Seven of the eight sequenced donors were HCMV-seropositive and one was HCMV-seronegative. In several experiments an anti-gammadeltaTCR antibody was added to restrict sorting to alphabetaTCR-expressing T cells. In several donors, the dominant CD3+CD56+NKG2C+ clonotypes ranked among the top 10 CD8+ clonotypes, making up roughly 1.0-7.0% of CD8+ T cells. Those dominant clonotypes were again the most abundant among CD3+CD56-NKG2C+ cells in a few donors, at about 25-65%. It remained unclear whether the expanded NKG2C-expressing T cell clones were specific for HCMV antigens. Randomly selected healthy volunteers, three men and five women, were used as the eight sequenced donors. To determine HCMV serostatus, a commercial ELISA kit was used to detect HCMV-specific IgG in serum. Peripheral blood mononuclear cells were isolated from blood by Ficoll density gradient centrifugation. Using Miltenyi isolation kits, CD4+ and CD8+ T cells were isolated from PBMC through magnetic immunoseparation. cDNA synthesis was primed from the TCR beta constant segment, followed by two successive PCR amplification steps. Illumina HiSeq 2000/2500, MiSeq or NextSeq was used to sequence libraries as 2 x 150 bp reads. MIGEC was used to demultiplex reads and group the reads by UMI, and MiTCR was used to assemble and quantify clonotypes. To exclude erroneous sequences, any TCR cDNA sequence not supported by at least two reads was discarded. The tcR package was used for downstream repertoire analysis, with clonotypes matched between fractions based on CDR3 nucleotide sequence plus V segment. VDJmatch was used to annotate antigen specificity against VDJdb, with one amino acid substitution in CDR3 allowed.

The TCR was taken from a man over 45 who received an inactivated influenza vaccine. Donor details come from another sample of the same person, matched by shared clones. Recombination connected TRBV16 to TRBJ2-1; 7 junctional bases match TRBD2. The sample in question was CD8+ T cells sorted from PBMCs, obtained roughly 13 days after vaccination. The CDR3 protein sequence reads: CASSHGRGFYNEQFF. Read as DNA, the sequence is TGTGCCAGCAGCCATGGGCGGGGGTTCTACAATGAGCAGTTCTTC.